This TCR beta chain was captured by sequencing in a study of tumor-infiltrating lymphocytes in primary liver carcinoma. Study background: Tissue type made little difference to sample yields of roughly 3.5 to 7.13 million productive TCRbeta reads.

For this clonotype: The antigen is not known.

Study conclusions and caveats: Appearing in all five tumor regions was true of only about 7-25% of top clones. Tumors and blood were compared for top-250-clone fraction, and tumors had the significantly higher value (p = 0.039).

Starting material of approximately 500 ng total RNA yielded TCR beta cDNA via a constant-region primer. Modified slightly, ARM-PCR produced TCR beta libraries over three nested multiplex PCR rounds. It was with TRBV1-TRBV30 forward primers and a C-beta reverse primer that the first two PCR rounds were run, at roughly 11 cycles each. TCRdb itself ran the multiplex PCR reads through MiXCR, one entry per CDR3 protein. The sample shows 100,000 to 120,000 distinct CDR3 sequences, around 84% of them seen only once. The tissue used was unsorted bulk material of 20-30 mg. RNA and DNA were co-extracted from it with the AllPrep DNA/RNA mini kit. Sampling of each tumor involved five separate regions. Germline V lookup: CDR1 SGHNT, CDR2 YYREEE (reference sequence). There are 15 residues in the CDR3. V lost 4 bases and J lost 5; bases outside the gene matches: 8.

This chain links TRBV5-4 with TRBJ2-5; 10 nucleotides align to TRBD2. The TCR was taken from a middle-aged man with primary liver carcinoma and hepatitis B virus infection. Sequenced sample: liver tumor tissue from sampling region 3. Subset of the sample: tumor region T3, left-lateral pole. The CDR3 DNA sequence: TGTGCCAGCAGCCGAGCGGGAGGGTCCCATGAGACCCAGTACTTC. This sequence encodes CASSRAGGSHETQYF.